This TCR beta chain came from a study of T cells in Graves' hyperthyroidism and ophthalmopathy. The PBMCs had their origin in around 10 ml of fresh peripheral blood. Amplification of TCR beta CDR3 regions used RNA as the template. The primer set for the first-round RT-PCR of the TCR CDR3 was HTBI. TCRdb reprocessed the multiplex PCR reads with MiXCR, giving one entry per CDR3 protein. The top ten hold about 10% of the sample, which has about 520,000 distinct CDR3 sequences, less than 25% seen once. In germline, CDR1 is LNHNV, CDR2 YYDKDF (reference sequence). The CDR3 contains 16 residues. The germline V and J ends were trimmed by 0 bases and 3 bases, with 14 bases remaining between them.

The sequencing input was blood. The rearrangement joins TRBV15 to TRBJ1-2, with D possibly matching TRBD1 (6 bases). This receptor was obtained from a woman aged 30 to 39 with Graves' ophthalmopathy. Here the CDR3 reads CATSRDLTGKHYGYTF. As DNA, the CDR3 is TGTGCCACCAGCAGAGATCTGACAGGAAAACACTATGGCTACACCTTC.